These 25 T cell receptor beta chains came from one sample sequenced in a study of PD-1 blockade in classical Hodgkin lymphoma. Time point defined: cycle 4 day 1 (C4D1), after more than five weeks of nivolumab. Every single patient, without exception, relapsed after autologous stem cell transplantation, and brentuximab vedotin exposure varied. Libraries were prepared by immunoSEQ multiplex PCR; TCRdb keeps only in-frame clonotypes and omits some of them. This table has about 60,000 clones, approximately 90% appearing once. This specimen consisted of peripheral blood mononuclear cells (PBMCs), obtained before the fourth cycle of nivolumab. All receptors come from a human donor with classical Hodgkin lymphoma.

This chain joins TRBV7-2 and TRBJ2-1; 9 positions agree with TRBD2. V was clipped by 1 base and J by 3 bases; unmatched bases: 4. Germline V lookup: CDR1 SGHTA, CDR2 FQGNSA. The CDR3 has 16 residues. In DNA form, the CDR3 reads TGTGCCAGCAGCTTAGATACAGCGGGGGGCTACAATGAGCAGTTCTTC. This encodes CASSLDTAGGYNEQFF.

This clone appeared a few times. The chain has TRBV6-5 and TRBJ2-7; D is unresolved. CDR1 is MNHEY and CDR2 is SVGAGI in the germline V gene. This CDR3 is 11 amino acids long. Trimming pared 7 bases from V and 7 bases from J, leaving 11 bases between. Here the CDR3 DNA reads TGTGCCAGCACCAATGTAGGGGAGCAGTACTTC. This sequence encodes CASTNVGEQYF.

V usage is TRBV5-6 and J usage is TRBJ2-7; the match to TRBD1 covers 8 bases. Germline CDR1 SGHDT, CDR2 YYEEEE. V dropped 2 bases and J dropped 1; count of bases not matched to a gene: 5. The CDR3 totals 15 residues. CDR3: CASSLDRGPSYEQYF. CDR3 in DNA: TGTGCCAGCAGCTTAGACAGGGGACCTTCCTACGAGCAGTACTTC.

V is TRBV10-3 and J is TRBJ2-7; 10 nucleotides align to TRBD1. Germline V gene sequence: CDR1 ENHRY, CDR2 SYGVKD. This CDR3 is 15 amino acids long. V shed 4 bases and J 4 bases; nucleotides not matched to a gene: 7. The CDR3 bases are TGTGCCATCAGTGGGGGACCGGGACAGGGGTACGAGCAGTACTTC. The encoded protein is CAISGGPGQGYEQYF.

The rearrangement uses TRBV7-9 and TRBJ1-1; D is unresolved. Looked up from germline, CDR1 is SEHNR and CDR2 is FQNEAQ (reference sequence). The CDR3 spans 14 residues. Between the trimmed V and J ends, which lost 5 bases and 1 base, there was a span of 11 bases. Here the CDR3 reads CASSPRPSNTEAFF. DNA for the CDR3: TGTGCCAGCAGCCCTCGACCTTCGAACACTGAAGCTTTCTTT.

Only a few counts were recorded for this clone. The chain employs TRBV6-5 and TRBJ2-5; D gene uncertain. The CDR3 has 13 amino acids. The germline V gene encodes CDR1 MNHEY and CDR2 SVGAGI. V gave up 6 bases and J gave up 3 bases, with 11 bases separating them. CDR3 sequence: CASSPRAKETQYF. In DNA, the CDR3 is TGTGCCAGCAGCCCCCGGGCCAAAGAGACCCAGTACTTC.

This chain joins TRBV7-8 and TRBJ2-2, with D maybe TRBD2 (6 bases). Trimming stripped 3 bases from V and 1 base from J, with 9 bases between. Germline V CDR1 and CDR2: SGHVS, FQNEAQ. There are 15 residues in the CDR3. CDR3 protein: CASSLDYKNTGELFF. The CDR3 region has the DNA TGTGCCAGCAGCTTGGACTATAAGAACACCGGGGAGCTGTTTTTT. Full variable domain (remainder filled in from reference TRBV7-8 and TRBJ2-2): GAGVSQSPRYKVAKRGQDVALRCDPISGHVSLFWYQQALGQGPEFLTYFQNEAQLDKSGLPSDRFFAERPEGSVSTLKIQRTQQEDSAVYLCASSLDYKNTGELFFGEGSRLTVL.

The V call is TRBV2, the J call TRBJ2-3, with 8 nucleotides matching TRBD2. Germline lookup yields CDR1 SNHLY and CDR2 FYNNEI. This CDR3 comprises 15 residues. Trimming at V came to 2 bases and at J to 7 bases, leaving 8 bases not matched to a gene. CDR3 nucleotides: TGTGCCAGCAGTGAAACCCGACTAGCGATCTATACGCAGTATTTT. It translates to CASSETRLAIYTQYF. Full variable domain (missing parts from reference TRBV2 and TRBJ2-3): EPEVTQTPSHQVTQMGQEVILRCVPISNHLYFYWYRQILGQKVEFLVSFYNNEISEKSEIFDDQFSVERPDGSNFTLKIRSTKLEDSAMYFCASSETRLAIYTQYFGPGTRLTVL.

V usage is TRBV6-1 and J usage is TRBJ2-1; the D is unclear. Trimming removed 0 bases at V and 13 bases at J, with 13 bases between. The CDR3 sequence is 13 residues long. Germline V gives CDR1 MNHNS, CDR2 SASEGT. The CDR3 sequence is CASSEAPPSGQFF. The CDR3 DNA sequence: TGTGCCAGCAGTGAAGCGCCACCAAGTGGACAGTTCTTC.

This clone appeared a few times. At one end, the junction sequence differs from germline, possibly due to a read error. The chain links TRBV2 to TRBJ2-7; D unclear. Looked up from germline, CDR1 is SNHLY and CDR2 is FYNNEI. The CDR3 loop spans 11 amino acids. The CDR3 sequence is CASSEFYEQCF. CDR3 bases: TGTGCCAGCAGTGAATTCTACGAGCAGTGCTTC.

This chain's CDR3 is CASSPGTANYGYTF. The CDR3, as DNA: TGTGCCAGCAGCCCTGGAACGGCTAACTATGGCTACACCTTC. This chain uses TRBV11-3 with TRBJ1-2, with unresolved D. The CDR3 consists of 14 residues. The ends were cut back, 5 bases at V and 0 bases at J, with 10 bases in the middle. The germline V gene has CDR1 SGHNT and CDR2 YENEEA.

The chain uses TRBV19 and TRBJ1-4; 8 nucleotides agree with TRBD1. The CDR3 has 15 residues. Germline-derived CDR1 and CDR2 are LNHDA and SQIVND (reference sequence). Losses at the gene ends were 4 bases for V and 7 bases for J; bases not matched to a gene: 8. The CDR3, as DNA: TGTGCCAGTAGTAACCCGGACAGGGCTGTTGAAAAACTGTTTTTT. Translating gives CASSNPDRAVEKLFF.

CDR3 DNA: TGTGCCAGCAGTGAGGACAGCGGCTCCTATAATTCACCCCTCCACTTT. Translating gives CASSEDSGSYNSPLHF. This chain joins TRBV6-1 and TRBJ1-6, with D maybe TRBD1 (6 bases). V was trimmed by 3 bases and J by 0 bases, leaving 9 bases between them. Germline CDR1 MNHNS, CDR2 SASEGT. The CDR3 runs 16 residues.

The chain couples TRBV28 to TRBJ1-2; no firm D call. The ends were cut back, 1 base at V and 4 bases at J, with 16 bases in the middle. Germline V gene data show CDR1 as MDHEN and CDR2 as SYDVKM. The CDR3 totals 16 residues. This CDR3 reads CASSLYQDPRGYGYTF. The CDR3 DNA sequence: TGTGCCAGCAGTTTATACCAGGACCCTAGAGGCTATGGCTACACCTTC.

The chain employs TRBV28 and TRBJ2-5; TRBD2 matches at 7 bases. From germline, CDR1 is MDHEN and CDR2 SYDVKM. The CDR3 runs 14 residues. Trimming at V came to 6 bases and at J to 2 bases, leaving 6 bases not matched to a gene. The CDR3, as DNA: TGTGCCAGCAGGGGCGCTAGCGGACAAGAGACCCAGTACTTC. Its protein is CASRGASGQETQYF. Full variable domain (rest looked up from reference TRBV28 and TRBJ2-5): DVKVTQSSRYLVKRTGEKVFLECVQDMDHENMFWYRQDPGLGLRLIYFSYDVKMKEKGDIPEGYSVSREKKERFSLILESASTNQTSMYLCASRGASGQETQYFGPGTRLLVL.

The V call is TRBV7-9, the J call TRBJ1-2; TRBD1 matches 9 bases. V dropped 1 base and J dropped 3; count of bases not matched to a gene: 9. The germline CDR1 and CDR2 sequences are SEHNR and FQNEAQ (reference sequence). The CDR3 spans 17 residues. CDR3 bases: TGTGCCAGCAGCTTAGGAGACAGGGGGTTTCTTGACTATGGCTACACCTTC. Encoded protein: CASSLGDRGFLDYGYTF. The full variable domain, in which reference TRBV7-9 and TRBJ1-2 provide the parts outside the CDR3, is DTGVSQNPRHKITKRGQNVTFRCDPISEHNRLYWYRQTLGQGPEFLTYFQNEAQLEKSRLLSDRFSAERPKGSFSTLEIQRTEQGDSAMYLCASSLGDRGFLDYGYTFGSGTRLTVV.

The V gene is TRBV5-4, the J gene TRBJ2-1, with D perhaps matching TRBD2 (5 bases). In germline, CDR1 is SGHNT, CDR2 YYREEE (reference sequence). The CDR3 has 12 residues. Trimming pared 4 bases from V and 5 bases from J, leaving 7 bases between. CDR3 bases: TGTGCCAGCAGCGACTATCACAATGAGCAGTTCTTC. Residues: CASSDYHNEQFF. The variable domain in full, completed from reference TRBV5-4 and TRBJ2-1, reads ETGVTQSPTHLIKTRGQQVTLRCSSQSGHNTVSWYQQALGQGPQFIFQYYREEENGRGNFPPRFSGLQFPNYSSELNVNALELDDSALYLCASSDYHNEQFFGPGTRLTVL.

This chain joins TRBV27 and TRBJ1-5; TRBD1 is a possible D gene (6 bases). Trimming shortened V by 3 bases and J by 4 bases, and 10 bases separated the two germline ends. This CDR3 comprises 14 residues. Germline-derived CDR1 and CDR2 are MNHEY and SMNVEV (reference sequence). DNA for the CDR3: TGTGCCAGCAGTTTTGGCCAGGGGAATCAGCCCCAGCATTTT. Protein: CASSFGQGNQPQHF.

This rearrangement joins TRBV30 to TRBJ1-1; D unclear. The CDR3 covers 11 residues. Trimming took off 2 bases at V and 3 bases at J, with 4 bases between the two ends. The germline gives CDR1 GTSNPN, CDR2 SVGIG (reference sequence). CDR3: CAWSIDTEAFF. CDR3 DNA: TGTGCCTGGAGTATCGACACTGAAGCTTTCTTT.

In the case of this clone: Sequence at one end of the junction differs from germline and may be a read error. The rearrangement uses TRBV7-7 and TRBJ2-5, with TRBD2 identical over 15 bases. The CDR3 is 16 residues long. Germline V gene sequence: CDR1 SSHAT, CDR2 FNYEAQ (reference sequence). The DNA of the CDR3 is TGTGCTAGCAGCTCCGGACTAGCGGGGGGGCAAGAGACCCAGTACTTC. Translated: CASSSGLAGGQETQYF. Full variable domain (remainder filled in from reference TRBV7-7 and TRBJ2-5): GAGVSQSPRYKVTKRGQDVTLRCDPISSHATLYWYQQALGQGPEFLTYFNYEAQPDKSGLPSDRFSAERPEGSISTLTIQRTEQRDSAMYRCASSSGLAGGQETQYFGPGTRLLVL.

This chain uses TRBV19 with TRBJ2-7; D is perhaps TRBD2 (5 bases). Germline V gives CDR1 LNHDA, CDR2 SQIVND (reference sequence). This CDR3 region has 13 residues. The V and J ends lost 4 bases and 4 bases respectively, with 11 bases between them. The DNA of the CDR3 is TGTGCCAGTAGTACTCGACGGGGTTACGAGCAGTACTTC. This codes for CASSTRRGYEQYF.

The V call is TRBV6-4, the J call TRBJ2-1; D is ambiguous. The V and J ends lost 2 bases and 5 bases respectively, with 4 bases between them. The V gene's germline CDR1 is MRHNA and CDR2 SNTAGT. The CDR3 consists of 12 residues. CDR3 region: CASSDRDNEQFF. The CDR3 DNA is TGTGCCAGCAGTGACAGAGACAATGAGCAGTTCTTC.

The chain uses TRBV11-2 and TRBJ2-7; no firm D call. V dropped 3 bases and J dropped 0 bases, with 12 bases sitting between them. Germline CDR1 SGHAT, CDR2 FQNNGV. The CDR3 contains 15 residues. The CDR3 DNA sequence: TGTGCCAGCAGCTTCACAACAGTCCCCTCCTACGAGCAGTACTTC. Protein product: CASSFTTVPSYEQYF.

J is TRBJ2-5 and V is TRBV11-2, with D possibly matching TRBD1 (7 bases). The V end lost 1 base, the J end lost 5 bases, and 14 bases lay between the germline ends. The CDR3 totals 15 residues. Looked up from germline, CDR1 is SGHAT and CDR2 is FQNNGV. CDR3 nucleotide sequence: TGTGCCAGCAGCTTAGGAAGACAGGGAGGCGAGACCCAGTACTTC. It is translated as CASSLGRQGGETQYF.

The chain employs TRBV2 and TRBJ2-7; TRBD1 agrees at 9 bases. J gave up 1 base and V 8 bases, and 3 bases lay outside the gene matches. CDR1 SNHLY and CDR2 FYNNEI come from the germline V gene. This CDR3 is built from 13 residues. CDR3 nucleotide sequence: TGTGCCAGCGGGACAGGGATTTCCTACGAGCAGTACTTC. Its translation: CASGTGISYEQYF.